Following are 21 T cell receptor beta chains from one sample sequenced in a study of lymphopenia after photon versus proton radiotherapy. Data came from immunoSEQ multiplex PCR; TCRdb stores just in-frame clones and leaves some out. The top ten hold approximately 31% of the sample, which has roughly 30,000 clones, 81% seen once. Source: peripheral blood, taken from a patient treated with photon-based radiotherapy. These receptor sequences come from a man in his fifties or sixties with gastric cancer.

CDR3: CASSLVGANTGELFF. CDR3 DNA: TGTGCCAGCAGCTTAGTTGGGGCGAACACCGGGGAGCTGTTTTTT. The chain uses TRBV7-2 and TRBJ2-2; D remains ambiguous. The CDR3 runs 15 residues. CDR1 is SGHTA and CDR2 is FQGNSA in the germline V gene. V was shortened by 1 base and J by 0 bases, with 6 bases between the two germline ends.

The chain couples TRBV30 to TRBJ1-2; D is unclear. Looked up from germline, CDR1 is GTSNPN and CDR2 is SVGIG (reference sequence). The CDR3 has 13 amino acids. The ends were cut back, 4 bases at V and 4 bases at J, with 13 bases in the middle. CDR3 protein: CAWTLGVSYGYTF. The CDR3 DNA reads as TGTGCCTGGACCCTGGGTGTTAGCTATGGCTACACCTTC.

The chain recombines TRBV2 with TRBJ2-6; D gene ambiguous. Germline V gene lookup returns CDR1 SNHLY and CDR2 FYNNEI. The V end was cut by 7 bases, the J end by 0 bases, with 10 bases between. There are 15 residues in the CDR3. The CDR3 nucleotides read TGTGCCAGCACCAAGTCAGACTCTGGGGCCAACGTCCTGACTTTC. It yields the protein CASTKSDSGANVLTF.

The chain is built from TRBV7-8 and TRBJ1-5; TRBD1 agrees at 12 bases. CDR3 size: 18 residues. With V trimmed by 1 base and J by 6 bases, 10 bases remained unmatched. In germline, CDR1 is SGHVS, CDR2 FQNEAQ. The DNA for the CDR3 is TGTGCCAGCAGCTTAGTTGGGCGGGACAGGGGGCTCGGTCAGCCCCAGCATTTT. Translation: CASSLVGRDRGLGQPQHF. Full variable domain (outside the CDR3, taken from reference TRBV7-8 and TRBJ1-5): GAGVSQSPRYKVAKRGQDVALRCDPISGHVSLFWYQQALGQGPEFLTYFQNEAQLDKSGLPSDRFFAERPEGSVSTLKIQRTQQEDSAVYLCASSLVGRDRGLGQPQHFGDGTRLSIL.

The chain combines TRBV6-4 with TRBJ2-7, with D tentatively TRBD1 (6 bases). Germline V gene data show CDR1 as MRHNA and CDR2 as SNTAGT. The CDR3 extends over 14 amino acids. Trimming cost V 3 bases and J 5 bases, with 14 bases left between them. As DNA, the CDR3 is TGTGCCAGCAGTGAAGGACAGTTCGAGGACGAGCAGTACGTC. It yields the protein CASSEGQFEDEQYV.

With respect to this clone: The identical CDR3 is also encoded by other nucleotide sequences in the sample. The chain uses TRBV7-2 and TRBJ2-3; no firm D call. There are 12 residues in the CDR3. V lost 1 base and J lost 4, with 3 bases in between. Germline V gives CDR1 SGHTA, CDR2 FQGNSA. In nucleotides, the CDR3 is TGTGCCAGCAGCTTAGGAGCAGATACGCAGTATTTT. Its translation is CASSLGADTQYF.

V gene TRBV29-1 combines with J gene TRBJ1-1; D gene ambiguous. The CDR3 runs 13 residues. V lost 5 bases and J 2 bases, leaving 12 bases between the germline ends. Germline V CDR1 and CDR2: SQVTM, ANQGSEA. The CDR3 reads CSVPKTANTEAFF. DNA for the CDR3: TGCAGCGTTCCCAAGACGGCCAACACTGAAGCTTTCTTT.

The chain joins TRBV5-1 to TRBJ2-7; no reliable D call. The germline gives CDR1 SGHRS, CDR2 YFSETQ. The CDR3 extends over 13 amino acids. V was clipped by 5 bases and J by 4 bases, with 13 bases between them. The CDR3 DNA sequence: TGCGCCAGCAGTATTATTCCCCAGTACGAGCAGTACTTC. Protein: CASSIIPQYEQYF.

This CDR3 is CASGPGEGAGKLFF. The CDR3 DNA reads TGTGCTAGTGGTCCTGGAGAAGGGGCCGGAAAACTGTTTTTT. The chain uses TRBV12-5 and TRBJ1-4, with D possibly matching TRBD1 (5 bases). Trimming cost V 5 bases and J 10 bases, with 17 bases left between them. This CDR3 comprises 14 residues. Germline-derived CDR1 and CDR2 are LGHNT and FRNRAP.

V gene TRBV7-9 combines with J gene TRBJ2-2, with a tentative D call TRBD1 (5 bases). Trimming took 5 bases from V and 0 from J, leaving 7 bases between them. From germline, CDR1 is SEHNR and CDR2 FQNEAQ (reference sequence). CDR3 length: 14 residues. In DNA, the CDR3 is TGTGCCAGCAGCAAAGGGGCGAACACCGGGGAGCTGTTTTTT. It encodes CASSKGANTGELFF. Complete variable domain (other parts from reference TRBV7-9 and TRBJ2-2): DTGVSQNPRHKITKRGQNVTFRCDPISEHNRLYWYRQTLGQGPEFLTYFQNEAQLEKSRLLSDRFSAERPKGSFSTLEIQRTEQGDSAMYLCASSKGANTGELFFGEGSRLTVL.

The chain uses TRBV7-7 and TRBJ2-7; no definite D call. The CDR3 is made up of 14 amino acids. Germline CDR1 SSHAT, CDR2 FNYEAQ (reference sequence). The ends were cut back, 1 base at V and 2 bases at J, with 9 bases in the middle. The CDR3 loop is CASSLGGSAYEQYF. The CDR3 coding sequence is TGTGCCAGCAGCTTAGGAGGCAGTGCCTACGAGCAGTACTTC.

This chain uses TRBV12-5 with TRBJ2-2, with TRBD1 as a possible D gene (6 bases). Trimming removed 7 bases at V and 5 bases at J, with 20 bases between. Germline CDR1 reads LGHNT; CDR2 reads FRNRAP. The CDR3 runs to 16 residues. This CDR3 is CASAPLRGQTTGELFF. CDR3 DNA: TGTGCTAGTGCCCCGCTCCGGGGACAAACAACCGGGGAGCTGTTTTTT.

This chain joins TRBV2 and TRBJ2-2; 8 positions match TRBD2. V gave up 7 bases and J gave up 2 bases; unmatched junction bases: 6. The CDR3 runs to 15 residues. Germline CDR1 SNHLY, CDR2 FYNNEI. The CDR3, as DNA: TGTGCCAGCAACTTAAGGACTAGCAACACCGGGGAGCTGTTTTTT. Its translation is CASNLRTSNTGELFF.

This clone was seen more than once but under ten times. This chain uses TRBV7-9 with TRBJ1-2; D gene uncertain. The V gene lost 1 base and the J gene lost 8 bases, with 5 bases spanning the gap. CDR1 and CDR2 (germline): SEHNR, FQNEAQ (reference sequence). The length of the CDR3 is 11 residues. CDR3 loop: CASSLGGGYTF. The CDR3 DNA sequence: TGTGCCAGCAGCTTAGGCGGCGGCTACACCTTC.

The chain employs TRBV9 and TRBJ2-6; no definite D call. Germline V gene sequence: CDR1 SGDLS, CDR2 YYNGEE. Between the trimmed V and J ends, which lost 0 bases and 1 base, there was a span of 5 bases. The CDR3 covers 15 residues. The CDR3 sequence is CASSVDDSGANVLTF. Here the CDR3 DNA reads TGTGCCAGCAGCGTAGATGATTCTGGGGCCAACGTCCTGACTTTC.

This chain uses TRBV6-1 with TRBJ2-7, with D possibly TRBD2 on 5 matching bases. V lost 7 bases and J lost 6, with 7 bases in between. The V gene's germline CDR1 is MNHNS and CDR2 SASEGT. This CDR3 is 10 amino acids long. The CDR3 sequence: CASTRVEQYF. The DNA of the CDR3 is TGTGCCAGCACGAGGGTCGAGCAGTACTTC.

The chain couples TRBV7-8 to TRBJ2-3; TRBD2 matches at 8 bases. The CDR3 covers 16 residues. The ends lost 2 bases at V and 2 bases at J; junction bases unmatched: 6. Germline V gives CDR1 SGHVS, CDR2 FQNEAQ. CDR3 amino acids: CASSLWTSRHTDTQYF. CDR3 coding DNA: TGTGCCAGCAGCTTATGGACTAGCAGACACACAGATACGCAGTATTTT.

Relative to its sample, this clone is large. CDR3 sequence reads: CASSEFDTYEQYV. CDR3 coding DNA: TGTGCCAGCAGTGAATTTGACACGTACGAGCAGTACGTC. The rearrangement links TRBV6-1 to TRBJ2-7, with no clear D. Germline CDR1 is MNHNS and CDR2 is SASEGT. The length of the CDR3 is 13 residues. Deletions cut 2 bases from V and 4 bases from J, with 9 bases between.

V usage is TRBV27 and J usage is TRBJ2-5, with D unresolved. Germline V gene lookup returns CDR1 MNHEY and CDR2 SMNVEV (reference sequence). V was trimmed by 8 bases and J by 5 bases, leaving 12 bases between them. The CDR3 is made up of 12 amino acids. CDR3 in amino acids: CASASRWETQYF. CDR3 nucleotide sequence: TGTGCCAGCGCATCCCGTTGGGAGACCCAGTACTTC.

This clone was seen just once. The DNA of the CDR3 is TGTGCCAGCAGTCTGGTCACAGGGAACTTCCATGGCTACACCTTC. It translates to CASSLVTGNFHGYTF. The chain has TRBV5-4 and TRBJ1-2, with a tentative D call TRBD1 (6 bases). This CDR3 is 15 amino acids long. CDR1 and CDR2 (germline): SGHNT, YYREEE (reference sequence). The V and J ends lost 5 bases and 6 bases respectively, with 20 bases between them. The entire variable domain, with the rest obtained from reference TRBV5-4 and TRBJ1-2, is as follows: ETGVTQSPTHLIKTRGQQVTLRCSSQSGHNTVSWYQQALGQGPQFIFQYYREEENGRGNFPPRFSGLQFPNYSSELNVNALELDDSALYLCASSLVTGNFHGYTFGSGTRLTVV.

J is TRBJ2-1 and V is TRBV5-1, with 10 bases lining up with TRBD1. With 1 base clipped from V and 7 bases from J, the junction kept 8 bases outside the gene matches. The CDR3 runs to 16 residues. Germline assignment: CDR1 SGHRS and CDR2 YFSETQ. The CDR3 DNA reads as TGCGCCAGCAGCTTGAATAGTGGACAGGGGGTTAATGAGCAGTTCTTC. Residues: CASSLNSGQGVNEQFF. Full variable domain (rest looked up from reference TRBV5-1 and TRBJ2-1): KAGVTQTPRYLIKTRGQQVTLSCSPISGHRSVSWYQQTPGQGLQFLFEYFSETQRNKGNFPGRFSGRQFSNSRSEMNVSTLELGDSALYLCASSLNSGQGVNEQFFGPGTRLTVL.